The T cell receptor (beta chain) under discussion was sequenced for a study of T cells after yellow fever vaccination. Turning to the study itself: Preparing low-cell-number fractions relied on SMART-Seq v4 Ultra Low Input.

This clonotype appeared a few times. As yet, its antigen is unknown. The study, taken as a whole, reports: Booster samples showed a return of most primary-vaccination clones (around 96% CD4, approximately 85% CD8).

TCRdb fed the 5' RACE reads into MiXCR, producing one record per CDR3 protein. The data show some 400,000 distinct CDR3 sequences, with roughly 20% seen just once and about 18% held by the top ten. The input for sequencing was PBMCs, taken before the yellow fever booster vaccination. The TCR originated in a man between 18 and 35 years old who received the YFV17D yellow fever vaccine.

The CDR3 DNA sequence: TGCAGTGCCGACCCGGGACAGGGCTACAATGAGCAGTTCTTC. Translated: CSADPGQGYNEQFF. The V call is TRBV20-1, the J call TRBJ2-1; 9 nucleotides line up with TRBD1. Losses at the gene ends were 6 bases for V and 3 bases for J; bases not matched to a gene: 6. Germline assignment: CDR1 DFQATT and CDR2 SNEGSKA (reference sequence). The CDR3 totals 14 residues.